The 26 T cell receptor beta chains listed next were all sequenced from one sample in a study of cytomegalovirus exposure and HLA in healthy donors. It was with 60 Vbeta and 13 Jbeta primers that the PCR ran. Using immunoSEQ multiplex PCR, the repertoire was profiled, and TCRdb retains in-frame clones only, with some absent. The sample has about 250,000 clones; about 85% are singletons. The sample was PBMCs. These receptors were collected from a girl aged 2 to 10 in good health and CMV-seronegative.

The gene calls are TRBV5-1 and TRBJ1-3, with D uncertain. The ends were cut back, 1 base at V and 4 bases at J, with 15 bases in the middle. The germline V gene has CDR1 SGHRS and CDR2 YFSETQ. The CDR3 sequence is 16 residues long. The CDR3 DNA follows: TGCGCCAGCAGCTTGTTCCTTGGCCCGGGAGGAAACACCATATATTTT. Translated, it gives CASSLFLGPGGNTIYF. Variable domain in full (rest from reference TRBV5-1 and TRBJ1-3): KAGVTQTPRYLIKTRGQQVTLSCSPISGHRSVSWYQQTPGQGLQFLFEYFSETQRNKGNFPGRFSGRQFSNSRSEMNVSTLELGDSALYLCASSLFLGPGGNTIYFGEGSWLTVV.

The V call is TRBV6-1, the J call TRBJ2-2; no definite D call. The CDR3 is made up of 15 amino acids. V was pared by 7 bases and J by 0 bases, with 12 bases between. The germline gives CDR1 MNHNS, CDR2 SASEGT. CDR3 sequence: CASNTDRSNTGELFF. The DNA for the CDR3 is TGTGCCAGCAACACAGACCGTTCGAACACCGGGGAGCTGTTTTTT.

This CDR3 is CASSPGTGGWNTEAFF. CDR3 sequence (DNA): TGCGCCAGCAGCCCAGGGACAGGGGGCTGGAACACTGAAGCTTTCTTT. The genes are TRBV5-1 and TRBJ1-1; 12 bases line up with TRBD1. Germline V CDR1 and CDR2: SGHRS, YFSETQ. The CDR3 runs 16 residues. V shed 4 bases, J shed 1 base, and the junction held 5 bases outside the gene matches.

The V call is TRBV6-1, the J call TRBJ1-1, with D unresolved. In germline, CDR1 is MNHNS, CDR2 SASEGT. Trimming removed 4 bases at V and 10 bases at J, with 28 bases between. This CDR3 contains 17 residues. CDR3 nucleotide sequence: TGTGCCAGCAGTGCCCACAGAATTGACCTAGGGATACGGGGAGCTTTCTTT. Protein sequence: CASSAHRIDLGIRGAFF.

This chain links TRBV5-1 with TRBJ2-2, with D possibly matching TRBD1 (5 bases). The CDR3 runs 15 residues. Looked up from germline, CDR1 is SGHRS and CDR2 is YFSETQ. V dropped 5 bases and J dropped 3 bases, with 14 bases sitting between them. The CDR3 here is CASSRKGFDTGELFF. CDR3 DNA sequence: TGCGCCAGCAGTCGGAAGGGGTTTGACACCGGGGAGCTGTTTTTT.

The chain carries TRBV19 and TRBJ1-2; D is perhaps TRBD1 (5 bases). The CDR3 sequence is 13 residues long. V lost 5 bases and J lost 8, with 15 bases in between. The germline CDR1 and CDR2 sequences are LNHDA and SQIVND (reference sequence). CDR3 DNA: TGTGCCAGTAGTCTAGGCAGGAGGGACGGCTACACCTTC. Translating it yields CASSLGRRDGYTF.

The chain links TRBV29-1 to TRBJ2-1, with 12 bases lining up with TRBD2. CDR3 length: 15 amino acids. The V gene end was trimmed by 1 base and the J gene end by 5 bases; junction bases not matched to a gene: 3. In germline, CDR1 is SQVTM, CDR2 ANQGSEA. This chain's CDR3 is CSVEVTSGRNNEQFF. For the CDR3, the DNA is TGCAGCGTTGAAGTTACTAGCGGGAGGAACAATGAGCAGTTCTTC.

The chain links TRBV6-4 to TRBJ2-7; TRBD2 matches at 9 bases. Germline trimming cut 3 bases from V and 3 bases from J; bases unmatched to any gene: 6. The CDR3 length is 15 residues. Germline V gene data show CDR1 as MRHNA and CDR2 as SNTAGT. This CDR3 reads CASSEAGGGVYEQYF. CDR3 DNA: TGTGCCAGCAGTGAGGCTGGCGGGGGGGTCTACGAGCAGTACTTC.

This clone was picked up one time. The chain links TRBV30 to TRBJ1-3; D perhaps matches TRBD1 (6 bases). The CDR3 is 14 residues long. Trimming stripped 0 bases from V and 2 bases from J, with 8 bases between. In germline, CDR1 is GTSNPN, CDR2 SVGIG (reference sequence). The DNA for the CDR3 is TGTGCCTGGAGTGTCAAGGGGGCTGGAAACACCATATATTTT. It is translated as CAWSVKGAGNTIYF.

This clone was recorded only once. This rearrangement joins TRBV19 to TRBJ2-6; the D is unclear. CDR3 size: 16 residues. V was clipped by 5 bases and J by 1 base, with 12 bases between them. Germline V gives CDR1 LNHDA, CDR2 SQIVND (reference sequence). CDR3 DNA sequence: TGTGCCAGTAGTCCCTCCCTCCCGTCTGGGGCCAACGTCCTGACTTTC. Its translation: CASSPSLPSGANVLTF.

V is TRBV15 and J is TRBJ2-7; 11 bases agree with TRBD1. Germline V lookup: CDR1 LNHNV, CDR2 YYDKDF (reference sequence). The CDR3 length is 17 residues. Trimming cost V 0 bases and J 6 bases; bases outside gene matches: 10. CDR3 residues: CATSRDLGGTGGCEQYF. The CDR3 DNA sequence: TGTGCCACCAGCAGAGATCTCGGTGGGACAGGGGGTTGCGAGCAGTACTTC.

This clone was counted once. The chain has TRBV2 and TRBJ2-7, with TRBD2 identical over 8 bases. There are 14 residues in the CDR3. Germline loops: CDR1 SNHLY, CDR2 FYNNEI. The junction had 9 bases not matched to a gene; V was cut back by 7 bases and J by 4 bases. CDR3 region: CASKRAGEAYEQYF. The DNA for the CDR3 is TGTGCCAGCAAGCGAGCGGGAGAGGCATACGAGCAGTACTTC. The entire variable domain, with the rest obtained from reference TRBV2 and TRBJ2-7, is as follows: EPEVTQTPSHQVTQMGQEVILRCVPISNHLYFYWYRQILGQKVEFLVSFYNNEISEKSEIFDDQFSVERPDGSNFTLKIRSTKLEDSAMYFCASKRAGEAYEQYFGPGTRLTVT.

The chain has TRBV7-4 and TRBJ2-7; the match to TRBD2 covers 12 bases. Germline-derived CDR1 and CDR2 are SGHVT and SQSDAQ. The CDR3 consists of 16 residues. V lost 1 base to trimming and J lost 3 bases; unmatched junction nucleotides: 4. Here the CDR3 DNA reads TGTGCCAGCAGCTTAGAGGGACTAGCGGGTTTCTACGAGCAGTACTTC. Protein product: CASSLEGLAGFYEQYF.

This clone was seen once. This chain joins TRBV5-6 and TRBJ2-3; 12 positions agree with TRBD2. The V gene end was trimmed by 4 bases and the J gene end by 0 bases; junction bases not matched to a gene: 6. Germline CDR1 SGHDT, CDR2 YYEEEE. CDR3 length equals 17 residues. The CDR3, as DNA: TGTGCCAGCAGCCATGCTAGCGGGAGGGCTAGCACAGATACGCAGTATTTT. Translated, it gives CASSHASGRASTDTQYF.

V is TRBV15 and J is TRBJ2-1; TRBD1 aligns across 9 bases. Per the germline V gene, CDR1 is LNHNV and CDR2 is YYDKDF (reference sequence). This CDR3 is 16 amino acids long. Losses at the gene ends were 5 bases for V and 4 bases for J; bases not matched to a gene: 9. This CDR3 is CATSGLQGAPYNEQFF. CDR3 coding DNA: TGTGCCACCAGCGGATTACAGGGGGCGCCGTACAATGAGCAGTTCTTC.

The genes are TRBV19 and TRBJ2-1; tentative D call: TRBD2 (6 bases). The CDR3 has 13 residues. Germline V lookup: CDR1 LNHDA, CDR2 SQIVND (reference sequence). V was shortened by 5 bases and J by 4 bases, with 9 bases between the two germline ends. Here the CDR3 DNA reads TGTGCCAGTAGTGTGGGACTGTACAATGAGCAGTTCTTC. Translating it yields CASSVGLYNEQFF.

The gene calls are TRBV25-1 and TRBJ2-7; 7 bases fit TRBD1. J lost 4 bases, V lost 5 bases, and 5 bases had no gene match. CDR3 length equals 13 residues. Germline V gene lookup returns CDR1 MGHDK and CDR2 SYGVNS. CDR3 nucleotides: TGTGCCAGCAGTTCACAGGGGCATTACGAGCAGTACTTC. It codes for CASSSQGHYEQYF.

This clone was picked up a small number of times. The CDR3 is CASMRGPGGETQYF. In DNA form, the CDR3 reads TGCGCCAGTATGCGGGGGCCGGGGGGAGAGACCCAGTACTTC. This rearrangement joins TRBV5-1 to TRBJ2-5; a possible D gene is TRBD2 (7 bases). The CDR3 totals 14 residues. Germline-derived CDR1 and CDR2 are SGHRS and YFSETQ. V was trimmed by 8 bases and J by 4 bases, leaving 18 bases between them.

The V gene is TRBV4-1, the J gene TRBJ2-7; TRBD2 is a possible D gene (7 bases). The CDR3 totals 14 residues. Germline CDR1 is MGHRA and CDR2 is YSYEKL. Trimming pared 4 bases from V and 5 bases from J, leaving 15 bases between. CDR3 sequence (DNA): TGCGCCAGCAGCCCAGCCCGGGGGGCCAACGAGCAGTACTTC. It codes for CASSPARGANEQYF.

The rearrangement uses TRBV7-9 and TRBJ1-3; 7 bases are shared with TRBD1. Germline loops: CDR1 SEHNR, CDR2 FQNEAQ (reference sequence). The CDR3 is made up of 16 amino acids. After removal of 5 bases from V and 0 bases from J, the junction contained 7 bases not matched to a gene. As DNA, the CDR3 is TGTGCCAGCAGCGCGACAGGGCCCAACTCTGGAAACACCATATATTTT. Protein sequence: CASSATGPNSGNTIYF.

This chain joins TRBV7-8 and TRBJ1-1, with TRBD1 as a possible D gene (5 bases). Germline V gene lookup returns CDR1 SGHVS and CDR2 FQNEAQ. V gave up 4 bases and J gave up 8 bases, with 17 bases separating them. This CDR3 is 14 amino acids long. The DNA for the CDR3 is TGTGCCAGCAGCTCAACTGCCCGGACATACGAAGCTTTCTTT. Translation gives CASSSTARTYEAFF.

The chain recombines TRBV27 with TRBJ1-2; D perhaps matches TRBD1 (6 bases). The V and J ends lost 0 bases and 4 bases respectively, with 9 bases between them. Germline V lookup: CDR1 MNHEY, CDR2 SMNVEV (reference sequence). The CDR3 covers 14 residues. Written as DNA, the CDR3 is TGTGCCAGCAGTTTATCGGGGGGGCTCTATGGCTACACCTTC. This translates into CASSLSGGLYGYTF.

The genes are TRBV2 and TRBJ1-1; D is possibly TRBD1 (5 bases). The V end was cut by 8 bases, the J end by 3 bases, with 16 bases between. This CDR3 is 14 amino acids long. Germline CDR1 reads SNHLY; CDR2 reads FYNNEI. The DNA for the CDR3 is TGTGCCAGCCGAATGACAGAGCCGGACACTGAAGCTTTCTTT. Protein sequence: CASRMTEPDTEAFF.

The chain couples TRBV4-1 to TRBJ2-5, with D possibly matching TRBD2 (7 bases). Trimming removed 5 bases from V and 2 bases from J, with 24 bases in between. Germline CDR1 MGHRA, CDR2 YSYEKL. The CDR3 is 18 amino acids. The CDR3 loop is CASSSQWVGGDTQETQYF. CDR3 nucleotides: TGCGCCAGCAGCTCCCAGTGGGTGGGGGGGGACACACAAGAGACCCAGTACTTC.

CDR3 DNA: TGTGCCAGCAGCTTGTCAGGATTCGGCGGCTACACCTTC. Translated, it gives CASSLSGFGGYTF. The V and J genes are TRBV5-6 and TRBJ1-2, with D uncertain. The CDR3 contains 13 residues. Germline-derived CDR1 and CDR2 are SGHDT and YYEEEE. V was clipped by 1 base and J by 8 bases, with 12 bases between them.

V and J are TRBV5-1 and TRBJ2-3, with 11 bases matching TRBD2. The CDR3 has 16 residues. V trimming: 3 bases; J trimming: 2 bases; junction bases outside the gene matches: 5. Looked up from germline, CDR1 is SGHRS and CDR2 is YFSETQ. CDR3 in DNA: TGCGCCAGCAGCTGGCTTAGCGGGGGGGACACAGATACGCAGTATTTT. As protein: CASSWLSGGDTDTQYF.